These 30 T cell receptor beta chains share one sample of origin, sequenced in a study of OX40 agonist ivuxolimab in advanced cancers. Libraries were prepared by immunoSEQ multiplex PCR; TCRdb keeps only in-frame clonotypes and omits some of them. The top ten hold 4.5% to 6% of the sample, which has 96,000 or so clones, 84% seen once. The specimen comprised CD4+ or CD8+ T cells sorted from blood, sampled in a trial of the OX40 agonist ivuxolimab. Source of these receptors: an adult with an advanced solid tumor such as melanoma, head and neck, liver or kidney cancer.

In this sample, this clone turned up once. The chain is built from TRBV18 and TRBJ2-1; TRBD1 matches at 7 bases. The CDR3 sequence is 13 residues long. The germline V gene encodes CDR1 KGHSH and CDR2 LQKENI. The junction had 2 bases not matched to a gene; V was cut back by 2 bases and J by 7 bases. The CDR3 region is CASSPTGVNEQFF. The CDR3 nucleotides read TGTGCCAGCTCACCAACAGGGGTAAATGAGCAGTTCTTC.

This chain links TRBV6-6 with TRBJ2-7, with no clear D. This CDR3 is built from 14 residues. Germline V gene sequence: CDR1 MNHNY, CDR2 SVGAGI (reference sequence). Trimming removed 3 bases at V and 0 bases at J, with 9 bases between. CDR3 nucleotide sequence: TGTGCCAGCAGTTATACTACAGTCTCCTACGAGCAGTACTTC. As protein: CASSYTTVSYEQYF.

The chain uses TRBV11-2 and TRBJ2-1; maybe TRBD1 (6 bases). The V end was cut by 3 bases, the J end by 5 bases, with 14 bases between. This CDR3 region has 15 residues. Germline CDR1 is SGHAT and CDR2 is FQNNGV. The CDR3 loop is CASSLGRGPNNEQFF. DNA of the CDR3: TGTGCCAGCAGCTTGGGCAGGGGTCCAAACAATGAGCAGTTCTTC.

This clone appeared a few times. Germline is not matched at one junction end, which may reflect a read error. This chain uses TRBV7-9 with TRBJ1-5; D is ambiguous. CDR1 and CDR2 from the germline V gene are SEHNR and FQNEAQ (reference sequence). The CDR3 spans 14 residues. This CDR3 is CASGLGQSNQPQHF. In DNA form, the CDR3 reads TGTGCCAGCGGCTTAGGGCAAAGCAATCAGCCCCAGCATTTT. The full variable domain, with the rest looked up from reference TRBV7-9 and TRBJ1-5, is DTGVSQNPRHKITKRGQNVTFRCDPISEHNRLYWYRQTLGQGPEFLTYFQNEAQLEKSRLLSDRFSAERPKGSFSTLEIQRTEQGDSAMYLCASGLGQSNQPQHFGDGTRLSIL.

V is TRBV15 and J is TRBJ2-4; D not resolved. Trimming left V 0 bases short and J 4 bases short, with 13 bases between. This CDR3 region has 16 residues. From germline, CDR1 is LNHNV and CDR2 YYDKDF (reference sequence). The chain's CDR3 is CATSRDRSGQKNIQYF. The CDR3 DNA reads TGTGCCACCAGCAGAGATAGGTCAGGCCAAAAAAACATTCAGTACTTC.

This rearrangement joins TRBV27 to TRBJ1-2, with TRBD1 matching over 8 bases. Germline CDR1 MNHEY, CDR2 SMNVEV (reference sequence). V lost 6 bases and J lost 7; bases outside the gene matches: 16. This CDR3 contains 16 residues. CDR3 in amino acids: CASSRLSPQGAGGYTF. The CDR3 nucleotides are TGTGCCAGCAGCCGACTCTCACCCCAGGGGGCCGGTGGCTACACCTTC.

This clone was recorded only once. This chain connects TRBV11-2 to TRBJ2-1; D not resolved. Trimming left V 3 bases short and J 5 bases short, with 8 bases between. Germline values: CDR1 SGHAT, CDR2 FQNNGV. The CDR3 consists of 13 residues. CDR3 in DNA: TGTGCCAGCAGCTTCAAACTTGACAATGAGCAGTTCTTC. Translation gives CASSFKLDNEQFF.

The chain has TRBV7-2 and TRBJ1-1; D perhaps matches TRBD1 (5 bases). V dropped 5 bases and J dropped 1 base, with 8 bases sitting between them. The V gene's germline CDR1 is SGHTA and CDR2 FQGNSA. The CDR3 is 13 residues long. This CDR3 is CASSPTGNTEAFF. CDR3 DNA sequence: TGTGCCAGCAGCCCAACAGGGAACACTGAAGCTTTCTTT.

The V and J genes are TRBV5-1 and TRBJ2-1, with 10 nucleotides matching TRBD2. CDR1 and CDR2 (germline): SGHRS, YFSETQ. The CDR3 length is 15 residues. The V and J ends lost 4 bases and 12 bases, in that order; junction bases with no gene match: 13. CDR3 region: CASSKGTSDHSWQFF. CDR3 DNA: TGCGCCAGCAGCAAGGGGACTAGCGACCACTCCTGGCAGTTCTTC. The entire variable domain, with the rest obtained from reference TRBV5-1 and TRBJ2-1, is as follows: KAGVTQTPRYLIKTRGQQVTLSCSPISGHRSVSWYQQTPGQGLQFLFEYFSETQRNKGNFPGRFSGRQFSNSRSEMNVSTLELGDSALYLCASSKGTSDHSWQFFGPGTRLTVL.

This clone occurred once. CDR3 sequence reads: CASSQEGPGTEAFF. The CDR3 DNA reads as TGCGCCAGCAGCCAAGAAGGTCCGGGGACTGAAGCTTTCTTT. This chain joins TRBV4-1 and TRBJ1-1; D is uncertain. The V end was cut by 0 bases, the J end by 5 bases, with 10 bases between. In germline, CDR1 is MGHRA, CDR2 YSYEKL. The CDR3 length is 14 residues.

The CDR3 reads CASSLAGATYEQYF. CDR3 nucleotide sequence: TGTGCCAGCAGCTTGGCCGGAGCCACCTACGAGCAGTACTTC. The chain couples TRBV5-8 to TRBJ2-7; D call uncertain. Germline V gives CDR1 SGHTS, CDR2 YDEGEE. There are 14 residues in the CDR3. V shed 0 bases and J shed 2 bases, with 9 bases lying between them.

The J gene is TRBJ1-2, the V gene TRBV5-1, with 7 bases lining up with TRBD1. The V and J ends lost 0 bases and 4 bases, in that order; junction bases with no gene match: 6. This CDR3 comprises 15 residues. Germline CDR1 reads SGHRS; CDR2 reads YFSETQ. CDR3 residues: CASSLEGTDLYGYTF. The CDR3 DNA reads TGCGCCAGCAGCTTGGAGGGGACAGACCTCTATGGCTACACCTTC.

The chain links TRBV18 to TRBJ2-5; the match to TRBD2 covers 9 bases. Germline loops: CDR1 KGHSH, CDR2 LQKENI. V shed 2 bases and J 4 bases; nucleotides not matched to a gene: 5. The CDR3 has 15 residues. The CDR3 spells CASSPRREGGETQYF. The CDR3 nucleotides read TGTGCCAGCTCACCAAGGCGGGAGGGCGGAGAGACCCAGTACTTC.

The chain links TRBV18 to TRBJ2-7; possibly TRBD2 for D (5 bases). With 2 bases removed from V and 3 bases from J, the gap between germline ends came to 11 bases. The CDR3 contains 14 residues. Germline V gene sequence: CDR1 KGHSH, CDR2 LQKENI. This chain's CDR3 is CASSPGLADYEQYF. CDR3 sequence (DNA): TGTGCCAGCTCACCAGGGCTAGCCGACTACGAGCAGTACTTC.

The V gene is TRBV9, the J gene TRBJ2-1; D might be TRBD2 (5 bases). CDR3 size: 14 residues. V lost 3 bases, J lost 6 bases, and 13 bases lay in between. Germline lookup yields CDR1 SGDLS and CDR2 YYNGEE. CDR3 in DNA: TGTGCCAGCAGCGACTCCCCGGGAAGCAATGAGCAGTTCTTC. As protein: CASSDSPGSNEQFF.

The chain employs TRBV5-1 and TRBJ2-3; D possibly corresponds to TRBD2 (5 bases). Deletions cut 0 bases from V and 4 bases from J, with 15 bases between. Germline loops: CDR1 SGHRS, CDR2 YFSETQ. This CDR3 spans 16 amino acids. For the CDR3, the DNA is TGCGCCAGCAGCTTGGTCAGTTCCCCTAGCCCAGATACGCAGTATTTT. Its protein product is CASSLVSSPSPDTQYF.

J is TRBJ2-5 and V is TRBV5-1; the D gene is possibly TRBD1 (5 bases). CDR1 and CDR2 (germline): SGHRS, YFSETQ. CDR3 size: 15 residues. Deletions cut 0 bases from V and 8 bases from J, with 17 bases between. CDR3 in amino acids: CASSLALGAPETQYF. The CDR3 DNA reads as TGCGCCAGCAGCTTGGCCTTAGGGGCCCCAGAAACCCAGTACTTC.

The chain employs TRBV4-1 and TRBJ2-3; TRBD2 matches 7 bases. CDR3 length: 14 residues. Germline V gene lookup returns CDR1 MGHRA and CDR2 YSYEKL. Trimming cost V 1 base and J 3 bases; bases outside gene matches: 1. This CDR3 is CASSQAGGTDTQYF. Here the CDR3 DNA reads TGCGCCAGCAGCCAAGCGGGAGGAACAGATACGCAGTATTTT.

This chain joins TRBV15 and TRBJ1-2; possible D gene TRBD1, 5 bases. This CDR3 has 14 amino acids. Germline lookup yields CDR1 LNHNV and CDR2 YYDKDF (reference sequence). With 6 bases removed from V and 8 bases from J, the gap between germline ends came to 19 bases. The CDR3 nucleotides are TGTGCCACCAGTCTCGCTGGGGGTTTGGGAGGCTACACCTTC. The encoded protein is CATSLAGGLGGYTF.

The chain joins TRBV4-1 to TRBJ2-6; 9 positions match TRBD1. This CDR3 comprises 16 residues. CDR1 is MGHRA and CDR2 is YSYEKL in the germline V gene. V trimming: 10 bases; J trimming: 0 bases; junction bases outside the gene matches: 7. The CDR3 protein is CANSQGAPSGANVLTF. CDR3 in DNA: TGCGCCAACTCACAGGGGGCTCCCTCTGGGGCCAACGTCCTGACTTTC.

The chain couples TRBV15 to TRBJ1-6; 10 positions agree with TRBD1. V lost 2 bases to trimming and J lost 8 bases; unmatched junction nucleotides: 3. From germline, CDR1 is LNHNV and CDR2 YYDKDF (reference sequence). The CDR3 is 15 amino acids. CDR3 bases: TGTGCCACCAGCAGATCGGGACAGGGGTATTCACCCCTCCACTTT. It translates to CATSRSGQGYSPLHF.

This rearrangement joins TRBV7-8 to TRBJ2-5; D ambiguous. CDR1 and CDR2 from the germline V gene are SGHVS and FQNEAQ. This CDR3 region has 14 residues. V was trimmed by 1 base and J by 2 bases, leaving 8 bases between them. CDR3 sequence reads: CASSLGAVQETQYF. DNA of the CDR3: TGTGCCAGCAGCTTAGGGGCCGTTCAAGAGACCCAGTACTTC.

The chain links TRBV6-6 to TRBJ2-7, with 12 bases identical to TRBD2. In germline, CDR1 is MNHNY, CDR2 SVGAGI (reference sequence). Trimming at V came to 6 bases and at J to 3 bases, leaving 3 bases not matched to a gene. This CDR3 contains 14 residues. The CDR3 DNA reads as TGTGCCAGCAGCTGGACTAGCGGGGACTACGAGCAGTACTTC. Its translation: CASSWTSGDYEQYF.

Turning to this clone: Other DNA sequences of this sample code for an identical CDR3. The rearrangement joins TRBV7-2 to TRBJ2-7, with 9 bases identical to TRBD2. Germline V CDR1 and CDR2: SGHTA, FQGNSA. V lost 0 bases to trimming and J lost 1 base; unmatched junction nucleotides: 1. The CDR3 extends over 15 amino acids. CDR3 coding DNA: TGTGCCAGCAGCTTAGCCAGCGGGGGGTCCTACGAGCAGTACTTC. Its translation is CASSLASGGSYEQYF. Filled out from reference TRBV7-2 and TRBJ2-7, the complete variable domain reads GAGVSQSPSNKVTEKGKDVELRCDPISGHTALYWYRQSLGQGLEFLIYFQGNSAPDKSGLPSDRFSAERTGGSVSTLTIQRTQQEDSAVYLCASSLASGGSYEQYFGPGTRLTVT.

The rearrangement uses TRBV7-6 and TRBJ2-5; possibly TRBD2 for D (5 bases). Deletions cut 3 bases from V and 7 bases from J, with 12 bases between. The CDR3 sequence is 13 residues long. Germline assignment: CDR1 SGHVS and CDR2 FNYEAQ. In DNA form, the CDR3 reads TGTGCCAGCAGCTTGTTACGGCGGGCGACCCAGTACTTC. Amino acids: CASSLLRRATQYF.

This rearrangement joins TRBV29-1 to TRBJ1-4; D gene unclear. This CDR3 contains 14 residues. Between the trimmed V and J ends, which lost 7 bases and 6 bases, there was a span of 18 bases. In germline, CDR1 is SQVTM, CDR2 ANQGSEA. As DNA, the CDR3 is TGCAGCGGGTCTTATGGATTATCAGATGAAAAACTGTTTTTT. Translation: CSGSYGLSDEKLFF. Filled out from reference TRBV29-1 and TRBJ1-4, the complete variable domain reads SAVISQKPSRDICQRGTSLTIQCQVDSQVTMMFWYRQQPGQSLTLIATANQGSEATYESGFVIDKFPISRPNLTFSTLTVSNMSPEDSSIYLCSGSYGLSDEKLFFGSGTQLSVL.

The CDR3 spells CATSRDSRTGGLFQPQHF. CDR3 DNA sequence: TGTGCCACCAGCAGAGATTCAAGGACAGGGGGCTTATTTCAGCCCCAGCATTTT. The V gene is TRBV15, the J gene TRBJ1-5, with 11 bases matching TRBD1. Looked up from germline, CDR1 is LNHNV and CDR2 is YYDKDF (reference sequence). V lost 0 bases to trimming and J lost 6 bases; unmatched junction nucleotides: 10. This CDR3 is 18 amino acids long.

The CDR3 DNA reads TGTGCCAGCCGGGAGACCTACGAGCAGTACTTC. This encodes CASRETYEQYF. The V gene is TRBV10-3, the J gene TRBJ2-7; perhaps TRBD2 as D (6 bases). Germline CDR1 and CDR2: ENHRY and SYGVKD. V lost 10 bases and J lost 2, with 9 bases in between. The CDR3 totals 11 residues.

The CDR3 reads CASSSPALGQPQHF. The CDR3 DNA follows: TGTGCCAGCAGCTCGCCTGCTCTCGGGCAGCCCCAGCATTTT. The chain employs TRBV7-2 and TRBJ1-5; the D is unclear. The CDR3 is 14 amino acids. Germline assignment: CDR1 SGHTA and CDR2 FQGNSA. V dropped 4 bases and J dropped 7 bases, with 14 bases sitting between them.

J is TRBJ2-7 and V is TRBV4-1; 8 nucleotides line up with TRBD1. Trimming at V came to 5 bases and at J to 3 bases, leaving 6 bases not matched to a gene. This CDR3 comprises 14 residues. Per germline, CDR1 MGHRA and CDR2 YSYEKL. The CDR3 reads CASSYGQGGYEQYF. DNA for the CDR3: TGCGCCAGCAGCTACGGACAGGGTGGCTACGAGCAGTACTTC.